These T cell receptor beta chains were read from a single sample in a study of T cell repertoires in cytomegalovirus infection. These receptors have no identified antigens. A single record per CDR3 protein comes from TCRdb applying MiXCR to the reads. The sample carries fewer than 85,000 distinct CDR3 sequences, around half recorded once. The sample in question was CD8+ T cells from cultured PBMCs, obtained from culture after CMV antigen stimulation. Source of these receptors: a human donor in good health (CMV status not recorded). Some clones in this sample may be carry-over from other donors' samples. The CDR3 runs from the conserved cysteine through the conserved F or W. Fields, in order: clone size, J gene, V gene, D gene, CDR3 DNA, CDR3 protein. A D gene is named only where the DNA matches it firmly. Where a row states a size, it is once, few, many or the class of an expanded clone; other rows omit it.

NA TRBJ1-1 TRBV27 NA TGTGCCAGCAGTTTAGGTAGAGCTGCTGAAGCTTTCTTT CASSLGRAAEAFF
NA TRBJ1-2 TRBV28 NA TGTGCCAGCAGTTCCTACTCATACCACCTATTAGATGGCTACACCTTC CASSSYSYHLLDGYTF
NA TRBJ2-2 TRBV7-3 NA TGTGCCAGCAGCACTGATAACACCGGGGAGCTGTTTTTT CASSTDNTGELFF
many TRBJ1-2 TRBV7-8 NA TGTGCCAGCAGCTTAGATGTGGGGACGATTTATGGCTACACCTTC CASSLDVGTIYGYTF
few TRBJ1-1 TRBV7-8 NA TGTGCCAGCATCCTGACGGTTCCCAGGCCGGGAACTGAAGCTTTCTTT CASILTVPRPGTEAFF
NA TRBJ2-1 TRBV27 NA TGTGCCAGCAGTTTATACCGCTCCCACAATGAGCAGTTCTTC CASSLYRSHNEQFF
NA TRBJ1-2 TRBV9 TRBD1 TGTGCCAGCAGCGTGGAAGACAGGGAGGGCTATGGCTACACCTTC CASSVEDREGYGYTF
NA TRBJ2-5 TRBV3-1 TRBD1 TGTGCCAGCAGCCTGAGGGACAGGGTAGGCGAGGTCCAGTACTTC CASSLRDRVGEVQYF
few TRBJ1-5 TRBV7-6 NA TGTGCCAGCAGCTCGGGCCGAGACCAGCATTTT CASSSGRDQHF
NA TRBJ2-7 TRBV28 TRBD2 TGTGCCAGCAGTTCGTCGACTAGCGGGAAGGCGCTATACGAGCAGTACTTC CASSSSTSGKALYEQYF
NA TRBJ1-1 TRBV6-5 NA TGTGCCAGCAGTTCCGCAATTAGGGGATATGAAGCTTTCTTT CASSSAIRGYEAFF
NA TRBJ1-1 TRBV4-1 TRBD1 TGCGCCAGCAGCCAAGACCGAAAGGACAGGGCCACTGAAGCTTTCTTT CASSQDRKDRATEAFF
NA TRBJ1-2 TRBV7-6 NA TGTGCCAGCACCACCCCCGACCGTGGCTACACCTTC CASTTPDRGYTF
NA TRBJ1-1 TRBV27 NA TGTGCCAGCAGTTTATCGGTAGGGTCGGGTGAAGCTTTCTTT CASSLSVGSGEAFF
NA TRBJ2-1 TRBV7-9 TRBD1 TGTGCCAGCAGCTTGGCCGGGACAGGGGTCAATGAGCAGTTCTTC CASSLAGTGVNEQFF
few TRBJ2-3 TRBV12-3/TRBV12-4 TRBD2 TGTGCCAGCAGACCAGGACTAGCGGGAGCGGATACGCAGTATTTT CASRPGLAGADTQYF
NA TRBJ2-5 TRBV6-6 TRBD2 TGTGCCAGCAGTTCCCGGGGGGGTACCCAAGAGACCCAGTACTTC CASSSRGGTQETQYF
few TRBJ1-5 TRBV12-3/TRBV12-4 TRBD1 TGTGCCAGCAGCGCCATCGAGACAGGGGACAATCAGCCCCAGCATTTT CASSAIETGDNQPQHF
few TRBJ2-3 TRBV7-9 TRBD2 TGTGCCAGCAGCGGAGCGGGGAGGAGCACAGATACGCAGTATTTT CASSGAGRSTDTQYF
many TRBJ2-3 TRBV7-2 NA TGTGCCAGCAGCTTAGAAGACTACGGTGAAGATACGCAGTATTTT CASSLEDYGEDTQYF
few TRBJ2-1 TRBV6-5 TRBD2 TGTGCCAGCAGTTACTCGTCAGCGGGAGAATTTTGGGGATACAATGAGCAGTTCTTC CASSYSSAGEFWGYNEQFF
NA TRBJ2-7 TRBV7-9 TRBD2 TGTGCCAGCAGCTTAGGACTAGCGGGAGAGCAGTACTTC CASSLGLAGEQYF
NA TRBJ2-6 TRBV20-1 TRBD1 TGCAGTGCTCGGGACAGAGGGACCTCTGGGGCCAACGTCCTGACTTTC CSARDRGTSGANVLTF
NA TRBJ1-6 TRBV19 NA TGTGCCAGTAGTATGCCGGGGGACGATTCACCCCTCCACTTT CASSMPGDDSPLHF
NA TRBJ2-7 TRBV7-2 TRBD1 TGTGCCAGCAGTAAATTCGGACAGGGGGATTCCAGCTACTACGAGCAGTACTTC CASSKFGQGDSSYYEQYF
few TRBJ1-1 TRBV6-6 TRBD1 TGTGCCAGCAGTTACTCCGACAGGGCAGCTTTCTTT CASSYSDRAAFF
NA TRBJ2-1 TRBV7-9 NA TGTGCCAGCAGCTCGGAGAGGGGGGCTAGTGAGCAGTTCTTC CASSSERGASEQFF
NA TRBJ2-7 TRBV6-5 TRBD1 TGTGCCAGCAGTGAACAGGGGGCGCCGAGGGGTGTGTACGAGCAGTACTTC CASSEQGAPRGVYEQYF
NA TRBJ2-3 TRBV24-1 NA TGTGCCACCAGTGAACGGGACACCACAGATACGCAGTATTTT CATSERDTTDTQYF
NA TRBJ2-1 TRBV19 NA TGTGCCAGTCAACAGGATCCTTCCTACAATGAGCAGTTCTTC CASQQDPSYNEQFF
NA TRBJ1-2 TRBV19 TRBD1 TGTGCCAGTAGACCACAGGGGGGTAACTATGGCTACACCTTC CASRPQGGNYGYTF
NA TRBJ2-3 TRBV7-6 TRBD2 TGTGCCAGCAGCTTATCTAGCGGGGTCGAGAGTCAGTATTTT CASSLSSGVESQYF
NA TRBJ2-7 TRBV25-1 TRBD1 TGTGCCAGTCGGACAGGGCTCTACGAGCAGTACTTC CASRTGLYEQYF
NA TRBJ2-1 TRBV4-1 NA TGCGCCAGCAGTATTCGAGGGAACGGGGTCAATGAGCAGTTCTTC CASSIRGNGVNEQFF
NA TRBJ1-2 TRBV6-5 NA TGTGCCAGCAGTTTTACAGGAACTAACTATGGCTACACCTTC CASSFTGTNYGYTF
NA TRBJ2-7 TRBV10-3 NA TGTGCCATCAGTACACAAAGCGGACTTAACTACGAGCAGTACTTC CAISTQSGLNYEQYF
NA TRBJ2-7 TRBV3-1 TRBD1 TGTGCCAGCCAAGGACAGGGCGACGAGCAGTACTTC CASQGQGDEQYF
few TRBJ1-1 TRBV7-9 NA TGTGCCAGCAGCTTGCCGGCCCTGGCTTTCTTT CASSLPALAFF
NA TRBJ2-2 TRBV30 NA TGTGCCTGGATAGGGGCTACCGGGGAGCTGTTTTTT CAWIGATGELFF
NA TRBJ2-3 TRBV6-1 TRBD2 TGTGCCAGCAGTGAATTGATAGCGGGAGGGGCGTCAGATACGCAGTATTTT CASSELIAGGASDTQYF
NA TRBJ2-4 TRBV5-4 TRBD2 TGTGCCAGCAGCCTGACTAGCGGGTGGGCCAAAAACATTCAGTACTTC CASSLTSGWAKNIQYF